Sequencing of this T cell receptor beta chain was carried out in a study of shared clonotypes between healthy human individuals. How the authors handled the data: ImmunoSEQ gave junction-only sequences without quality scores, so filtering differed. Assay: immunoSEQ multiplex PCR; the TCRdb copy retains only in-frame clones and omits some. The V and J calls and clone size are taken from that table; D and trimming were inferred from the DNA. The profile covers under 2,500,000 clones, with approximately 96% appearing a single time and around 0.13% taken by the ten largest. Caucasian adults residing in Nashville, Tennessee made up all the donors. Overall study findings and caveats: Rarefaction showed sorted-subset sequencing was incomplete despite large depth. Across subsets, estimated richness was generally greater for naive than for memory populations.

The germline V gene encodes CDR1 SGHRS and CDR2 YFSETQ. Trimming took 0 bases from V and 2 from J, leaving 5 bases between them. This CDR3 spans 13 amino acids. Turning to this clone: The antigen is undetermined. Other DNA sequences in this sample translate to the same CDR3.

J is TRBJ2-5 and V is TRBV5-1, with D uncertain. This sequence originates from a man younger than 35 in good health. The sequenced material came from naive CD4+ T cells sorted from blood. Stated subset: CD45RA+ positively selected. CDR3 loop: CASSLGLQETQYF. CDR3 in DNA: TGCGCCAGCAGCTTGGGCTTACAAGAGACCCAGTACTTC.